These 10 T cell receptor beta chains came from one sample sequenced in a study of shared clonotypes between healthy human individuals. Here immunoSEQ multiplex PCR was the method, and the copy in TCRdb shows in-frame clones only, minus some. The data contain under 850,000 clones, about 91% of them singletons. It was CD45RO-negative cells, positively selected for CCR7, that made up naive CD8 cells, with terminally differentiated effector memory CD45RA+ cells excluded. The material sequenced was naive CD8+ T cells sorted from blood. The receptors originated from a young man in good health.

The CDR3, as DNA: TGTGCCAGCAGTTACCAGGGACTAGTCATGAATGAGCAGTTCTTC. It codes for CASSYQGLVMNEQFF. The chain couples TRBV6-5 to TRBJ2-1; 8 bases align to TRBD2. This CDR3 region has 15 residues. The V and J ends lost 2 bases and 7 bases, in that order; junction bases with no gene match: 7. Germline V gives CDR1 MNHEY, CDR2 SVGAGI.

The chain combines TRBV29-1 with TRBJ2-7; 13 positions match TRBD2. The V gene end was trimmed by 7 bases and the J gene end by 8 bases; junction bases not matched to a gene: 8. CDR1 SQVTM and CDR2 ANQGSEA come from the germline V gene. The CDR3 totals 13 residues. DNA for the CDR3: TGCAGCGGACTAGCGGGAGGAATTTCGAAGCAGTACTTC. It yields the protein CSGLAGGISKQYF.

This chain links TRBV29-1 with TRBJ1-2; D call uncertain. V was trimmed by 4 bases and J by 8 bases, leaving 14 bases between them. The CDR3 covers 12 residues. Looked up from germline, CDR1 is SQVTM and CDR2 is ANQGSEA. In DNA, the CDR3 is TGCAGCGTTGTAGAGGAAATCGGGGGCTACACCTTC. Its protein is CSVVEEIGGYTF.

The chain carries TRBV5-1 and TRBJ2-7; possibly TRBD2 for D (5 bases). The CDR3 totals 15 residues. Trimming removed 3 bases from V and 0 bases from J, with 13 bases in between. Germline loops: CDR1 SGHRS, CDR2 YFSETQ. DNA for the CDR3: TGCGCCAGCAGCTGGACGACGGGGAGCTCCTACGAGCAGTACTTC. Protein sequence: CASSWTTGSSYEQYF.

V usage is TRBV5-1 and J usage is TRBJ2-2; TRBD1 matches 7 bases. The V gene end was trimmed by 5 bases and the J gene end by 4 bases; junction bases not matched to a gene: 5. CDR3 size: 14 residues. Germline-derived CDR1 and CDR2 are SGHRS and YFSETQ. The CDR3 coding sequence is TGCGCCAGCAGTACAGGGGACAGCACCGGGGAGCTGTTTTTT. Its protein product is CASSTGDSTGELFF.

The chain couples TRBV11-2 to TRBJ2-1; a weak D match, TRBD1 (6 bases). Germline assignment: CDR1 SGHAT and CDR2 FQNNGV. This CDR3 is 12 amino acids long. V was cut by 2 bases and J by 7 bases, with 6 bases left in between. CDR3 protein: CASSLTGNEQFF. CDR3 DNA sequence: TGTGCCAGCAGCTTAACAGGGAATGAGCAGTTCTTC. Full variable domain (rest looked up from reference TRBV11-2 and TRBJ2-1): EAGVAQSPRYKIIEKRQSVAFWCNPISGHATLYWYQQILGQGPKLLIQFQNNGVVDDSQLPKDRFSAERLKGVDSTLKIQPAKLEDSAVYLCASSLTGNEQFFGPGTRLTVL.

CDR3 DNA: TGTGCCAGCAGTCCTTCCGGGACAGGGACCTACGAGCAGTACTTC. This translates into CASSPSGTGTYEQYF. The rearrangement uses TRBV27 and TRBJ2-7; 9 nucleotides agree with TRBD1. The CDR3 is 15 residues long. After removal of 5 bases from V and 2 bases from J, the junction contained 7 bases not matched to a gene. Germline CDR1 MNHEY, CDR2 SMNVEV (reference sequence).

The chain has TRBV5-4 and TRBJ2-1; TRBD2 is a possible D gene (6 bases). This CDR3 is 16 amino acids long. CDR1 is SGHNT and CDR2 is YYREEE in the germline V gene (reference sequence). V was cut by 1 base and J by 0 bases, with 11 bases left in between. This chain's CDR3 is CASSLSGGSSYNEQFF. The CDR3 coding sequence is TGTGCCAGCAGCTTGTCCGGAGGGAGCTCCTACAATGAGCAGTTCTTC.

The J gene is TRBJ1-1, the V gene TRBV7-6; D possibly corresponds to TRBD1 (6 bases). CDR3 size: 16 residues. Trimming stripped 4 bases from V and 10 bases from J, with 25 bases between. Per the germline V gene, CDR1 is SGHVS and CDR2 is FNYEAQ. For the CDR3, the DNA is TGTGCCAGCAGCTCCTCTAGAGGGGGTCAGTGGGGCTTAGCTTTCTTT. Translation gives CASSSSRGGQWGLAFF.

The chain combines TRBV7-8 with TRBJ2-1; 7 bases are a match to TRBD1. CDR3 length: 15 amino acids. Germline V gives CDR1 SGHVS, CDR2 FQNEAQ. V lost 3 bases, J lost 1 base, and 3 bases stayed unmatched. Written as DNA, the CDR3 is TGTGCCAGCAGCTTCACAGGGGTGTCCTACAATGAGCAGTTCTTC. Amino acids: CASSFTGVSYNEQFF.